The 20 T cell receptor beta chains below come from one sample, sequenced in a study of cytomegalovirus exposure and HLA in healthy donors. Profiled with immunoSEQ multiplex PCR; TCRdb holds only in-frame clones, not every one. The sample holds about 260,000 clones, around 90% seen once. Sequenced input: PBMCs. Receptors originate from a woman in her twenties or thirties in good health and CMV-seronegative.

The rearrangement uses TRBV7-7 and TRBJ1-2; D is unresolved. V was pared by 3 bases and J by 2 bases, with 7 bases between. The CDR3 totals 13 residues. Per germline, CDR1 SSHAT and CDR2 FNYEAQ (reference sequence). The CDR3 sequence: CASSFRENYGYTF. CDR3 nucleotide sequence: TGTGCCAGCAGCTTCCGGGAAAACTATGGCTACACCTTC. The full variable domain, with the rest looked up from reference TRBV7-7 and TRBJ1-2, is GAGVSQSPRYKVTKRGQDVTLRCDPISSHATLYWYQQALGQGPEFLTYFNYEAQPDKSGLPSDRFSAERPEGSISTLTIQRTEQRDSAMYRCASSFRENYGYTFGSGTRLTVV.

The chain links TRBV7-2 to TRBJ2-7; 11 bases are shared with TRBD2. The CDR3 runs 17 residues. Germline lookup yields CDR1 SGHTA and CDR2 FQGNSA. The V gene end was trimmed by 0 bases and the J gene end by 2 bases; junction bases not matched to a gene: 6. The CDR3 DNA reads as TGTGCCAGCAGCTTAGCGGGACTAGCGGCACCGCCCTACGAGCAGTACTTC. Protein: CASSLAGLAAPPYEQYF.

This chain joins TRBV28 and TRBJ1-5; a possible D gene is TRBD1 (6 bases). The ends were cut back, 4 bases at V and 3 bases at J, with 19 bases in the middle. The CDR3 length is 17 residues. Germline CDR1 and CDR2: MDHEN and SYDVKM. CDR3: CASSSTGTQGPNQPQHF. CDR3 nucleotides: TGTGCCAGCAGTTCGACCGGGACACAGGGCCCCAATCAGCCCCAGCATTTT.

The chain combines TRBV7-6 with TRBJ2-7; D is tentatively TRBD1 or TRBD2 (5 bases each). Trimming stripped 4 bases from V and 5 bases from J, with 15 bases between. The CDR3 covers 14 residues. The germline V gene encodes CDR1 SGHVS and CDR2 FNYEAQ. The CDR3 spells CASSSRRQGDEQYF. CDR3 nucleotides: TGTGCCAGCAGCTCCAGGCGCCAGGGAGACGAGCAGTACTTC.

The count of this clone is one. The chain couples TRBV28 to TRBJ2-7, with 9 nucleotides matching TRBD2. Germline-derived CDR1 and CDR2 are MDHEN and SYDVKM. The J segment lost 2 bases and the V segment lost 8 bases, leaving 10 bases of the junction unmatched. The CDR3 contains 15 residues. This CDR3 is CASGTALAGTYEQYF. DNA for the CDR3: TGTGCCAGCGGGACAGCTCTAGCGGGGACCTACGAGCAGTACTTC.

In its sample, this clone was seen once. V is TRBV9 and J is TRBJ1-1, with TRBD1 matching 7 bases. The CDR3 extends over 14 amino acids. CDR1 and CDR2 from the germline V gene are SGDLS and YYNGEE. Unmatched junction bases numbered 7, after V lost 4 bases and J lost 4 bases. As DNA, the CDR3 is TGTGCCAGCAGCATTGGTGCAGGGGGCACTGAAGCTTTCTTT. This gives the protein CASSIGAGGTEAFF. The full variable domain, its missing parts supplied by reference TRBV9 and TRBJ1-1, is DSGVTQTPKHLITATGQRVTLRCSPRSGDLSVYWYQQSLDQGLQFLIQYYNGEERAKGNILERFSAQQFPDLHSELNLSSLELGDSALYFCASSIGAGGTEAFFGQGTRLTVV.

This clone is medium-sized (0.01 to 0.1%). This rearrangement joins TRBV28 to TRBJ2-3; 12 nucleotides agree with TRBD2. The CDR3 covers 19 residues. Germline V gives CDR1 MDHEN, CDR2 SYDVKM. V lost 0 bases and J lost 3; bases outside the gene matches: 10. CDR3 loop: CASSLWETSGSGITDTQYF. The DNA of the CDR3 is TGTGCCAGCAGTTTATGGGAGACTAGCGGGAGCGGGATAACAGATACGCAGTATTTT.

The rearrangement uses TRBV28 and TRBJ2-7; 7 positions match TRBD1. The CDR3 covers 15 residues. V dropped 2 bases and J dropped 0; count of bases not matched to a gene: 4. Germline assignment: CDR1 MDHEN and CDR2 SYDVKM. The chain's CDR3 is CASSLPGQPSYEQYF. The CDR3 DNA sequence: TGTGCCAGCAGTTTACCGGGACAGCCCTCCTACGAGCAGTACTTC.

V and J are TRBV7-9 and TRBJ2-7, with no clear D. Germline V CDR1 and CDR2: SEHNR, FQNEAQ (reference sequence). V was shortened by 5 bases and J by 3 bases, with 11 bases between the two germline ends. This CDR3 is built from 13 residues. This chain's CDR3 is CASSAGPNYEQYF. The CDR3 DNA is TGTGCCAGCAGCGCTGGGCCAAACTACGAGCAGTACTTC.

The genes are TRBV9 and TRBJ1-1; D perhaps matches TRBD1 (5 bases). Trimming pared 2 bases from V and 0 bases from J, leaving 8 bases between. The CDR3 extends over 14 amino acids. Germline V gene sequence: CDR1 SGDLS, CDR2 YYNGEE. As DNA, the CDR3 is TGTGCCAGCAGCGTGACAGATATGAACACTGAAGCTTTCTTT. It codes for CASSVTDMNTEAFF.

This chain connects TRBV28 to TRBJ2-7; TRBD1 is a possible D gene (6 bases). This CDR3 has 14 residues. Germline-derived CDR1 and CDR2 are MDHEN and SYDVKM. The V end lost 3 bases, the J end lost 2 bases, and 11 bases lay between the germline ends. CDR3 sequence (DNA): TGTGCCAGCAGTTTCTTTAAGGGGGCCTACGAGCAGTACTTC. Protein product: CASSFFKGAYEQYF.

This clone was seen once. The gene calls are TRBV2 and TRBJ2-1; D is perhaps TRBD1 or TRBD2 (5 bases each). Per germline, CDR1 SNHLY and CDR2 FYNNEI. V dropped 8 bases and J dropped 2 bases, with 19 bases sitting between them. The CDR3 has 16 amino acids. CDR3 residues: CASSRGPSGAYNEQFF. The DNA for the CDR3 is TGTGCCAGCTCTAGGGGACCCAGCGGTGCCTACAATGAGCAGTTCTTC.

The sample holds a few counts of this clone. The chain combines TRBV19 with TRBJ1-2; a weak D match, TRBD1 (6 bases). Per germline, CDR1 LNHDA and CDR2 SQIVND (reference sequence). CDR3 length: 15 amino acids. V dropped 5 bases and J dropped 0 bases, with 13 bases sitting between them. CDR3 region: CASSPQGGPNYGYTF. The CDR3 nucleotides are TGTGCCAGTAGTCCACAGGGAGGGCCTAACTATGGCTACACCTTC. Filled out from reference TRBV19 and TRBJ1-2, the complete variable domain reads DGGITQSPKYLFRKEGQNVTLSCEQNLNHDAMYWYRQDPGQGLRLIYYSQIVNDFQKGDIAEGYSVSREKKESFPLTVTSAQKNPTAFYLCASSPQGGPNYGYTFGSGTRLTVV.

The rearrangement joins TRBV6-5 to TRBJ2-1, with D perhaps TRBD1 (6 bases). With 6 bases removed from V and 4 bases from J, the gap between germline ends came to 16 bases. This CDR3 is built from 15 residues. Germline CDR1 and CDR2: MNHEY and SVGAGI. In DNA, the CDR3 is TGTGCCAGCAGACCCGACAGGCGCCCTTACAATGAGCAGTTCTTC. Protein: CASRPDRRPYNEQFF.

V is TRBV6-5 and J is TRBJ2-7, with 7 nucleotides matching TRBD2. The CDR3 is 15 residues long. Germline V CDR1 and CDR2: MNHEY, SVGAGI. With 0 bases clipped from V and 1 base from J, the junction kept 3 bases outside the gene matches. CDR3 amino acids: CASSYSREGSYEQYF. The CDR3 DNA follows: TGTGCCAGCAGTTACTCGAGGGAGGGATCCTACGAGCAGTACTTC.

This rearrangement joins TRBV30 to TRBJ1-5; D call uncertain. V lost 2 bases, J lost 6 bases, and 11 bases lay in between. Germline V gene lookup returns CDR1 GTSNPN and CDR2 SVGIG (reference sequence). The CDR3 totals 13 residues. CDR3 loop: CAWSPQPVQPQHF. The CDR3 region has the DNA TGTGCCTGGAGTCCCCAGCCGGTTCAGCCCCAGCATTTT. Drawing the rest from reference TRBV30 and TRBJ1-5, the complete variable domain is SQTIHQWPATLVQPVGSPLSLECTVEGTSNPNLYWYRQAAGRGLQLLFYSVGIGQISSEVPQNLSASRPQDRQFILSSKKLLLSDSGFYLCAWSPQPVQPQHFGDGTRLSIL.

The V call is TRBV18, the J call TRBJ2-6, with 8 bases that match TRBD1. V trimming: 3 bases; J trimming: 4 bases; junction bases outside the gene matches: 2. Germline V gene sequence: CDR1 KGHSH, CDR2 LQKENI. CDR3 size: 15 residues. The chain's CDR3 is CASSPQGAGANVLTF. The CDR3 DNA is TGTGCCAGCTCACCCCAGGGGGCCGGGGCCAACGTCCTGACTTTC.

This clone was seen only once. V is TRBV13 and J is TRBJ1-4, with 7 bases that match TRBD1. The V and J ends lost 2 bases and 7 bases, in that order; junction bases with no gene match: 4. Germline V lookup: CDR1 PRHDT, CDR2 FYEKMQ (reference sequence). CDR3 length: 14 residues. CDR3 coding DNA: TGTGCCAGCAGCTTACGACAGGGCATTGAAAAACTGTTTTTT. It translates to CASSLRQGIEKLFF.

J is TRBJ1-5 and V is TRBV4-3; D gene uncertain. CDR3 size: 13 residues. Trimming removed 4 bases at V and 5 bases at J, with 9 bases between. Germline CDR1 is LGHNA and CDR2 is YSLEER. CDR3 in amino acids: CASSPSRDQPQHF. The DNA for the CDR3 is TGCGCCAGCAGCCCGTCCAGAGATCAGCCCCAGCATTTT.

The rearrangement links TRBV27 to TRBJ1-1; tentative D call: TRBD1 (6 bases). V was shortened by 2 bases and J by 1 base, with 8 bases between the two germline ends. This CDR3 has 14 amino acids. Germline values: CDR1 MNHEY, CDR2 SMNVEV (reference sequence). The chain's CDR3 is CASSLIGGNTEAFF. CDR3 sequence (DNA): TGTGCCAGCAGTTTAATAGGGGGGAACACTGAAGCTTTCTTT.